This T cell receptor (beta chain) is drawn from a study of cytomegalovirus exposure and HLA in healthy donors. Points from the study as a whole: Some public TCRs appeared in many individuals, while most sequences were rare. Within the 120 or so validation repertoires, first-cohort TCR clusters tended to co-occur, according to a later analysis.

Details on this clone: Antigen unknown.

TCRdb keeps only in-frame clones here, not all; method: immunoSEQ multiplex PCR. The sample has more than 300,000 clones, around 86% seen once. Trimming cost V 3 bases and J 3 bases, with 12 bases left between them. The CDR3 loop spans 14 amino acids. Germline loops: CDR1 SQVTM, CDR2 ANQGSEA. The validation cohort, a group of around 130 subjects, included the donors and was separate from the approximately 680-subject first cohort. Material: PBMCs. The TCR sequence derives from a young woman in good health and CMV-seronegative. The chain has TRBV29-1 and TRBJ2-1; weak D call: TRBD1 (5 bases). The chain's CDR3 is CSVEIQDVYNEQFF. The CDR3 DNA reads as TGCAGCGTTGAGATACAGGATGTCTACAATGAGCAGTTCTTC.